The 27 T cell receptor beta chains reported below all come from one sample, sequenced in a study of Graves' ophthalmopathy and Graves' hyperthyroidism. Amplification targeted the TCR beta CDR3 regions, with RNA transcripts as the source material. Second-round multiplex PCR came after first-round RT-PCR with HTBI primers. TCRdb fed the multiplex PCR reads into MiXCR, producing one record per CDR3 protein. The repertoire has around 1,200,000 distinct CDR3 sequences, about 38% of them found once; the top ten carry around 10%. The source material was peripheral blood or thyroid tissue (not recorded which). These receptors were collected from an adult man with Graves' hyperthyroidism.

Ten or more counts support this clonotype. The genes are TRBV29-1 and TRBJ1-2; 8 bases map to TRBD1. Germline lookup yields CDR1 SQVTM and CDR2 ANQGSEA. Trimming cost V 5 bases and J 2 bases; bases outside gene matches: 10. The CDR3 length is 15 residues. The CDR3 DNA is TGCAGCGTTTCGACAGGGGCCAACAAGAACTATGGCTACACCTTC. This translates into CSVSTGANKNYGYTF.

Comment on this clonotype: A much larger clonotype is one base distant, so this may be a read error. This chain links TRBV29-1 with TRBJ2-7, with 12 bases fitting TRBD2. The germline CDR1 and CDR2 sequences are SQVTM and ANQGSEA. The CDR3 spans 15 residues. The CDR3 DNA follows: TGCAGTGCTGGAGACCGGACTAGCGGGGCCTACGAGCAGTACTTC. This gives the protein CSAGDRTSGAYEQYF.

The V call is TRBV11-2, the J call TRBJ2-5, with D maybe TRBD2 (7 bases). In germline, CDR1 is SGHAT, CDR2 FQNNGV. Trimming took off 5 bases at V and 5 bases at J, with 18 bases between the two ends. The CDR3 length is 15 residues. The CDR3 reads CASSPGGKGLETQYF. CDR3 DNA sequence: TGTGCCAGCAGCCCGGGGGGCAAAGGGCTGGAGACCCAGTACTTC. Supplemented by reference TRBV11-2 and TRBJ2-5, the full variable domain reads EAGVAQSPRYKIIEKRQSVAFWCNPISGHATLYWYQQILGQGPKLLIQFQNNGVVDDSQLPKDRFSAERLKGVDSTLKIQPAKLEDSAVYLCASSPGGKGLETQYFGPGTRLLVL.

The V and J genes are TRBV11-2 and TRBJ2-7, with D possibly being TRBD1 (6 bases). The ends were cut back, 6 bases at V and 2 bases at J, with 17 bases in the middle. Germline loops: CDR1 SGHAT, CDR2 FQNNGV. The CDR3 contains 15 residues. CDR3 loop: CASRTPGQPAYEQYF. The CDR3 DNA reads TGTGCCAGCAGAACCCCAGGACAGCCGGCCTACGAGCAGTACTTC. The complete variable domain, with remaining parts taken from reference TRBV11-2 and TRBJ2-7, reads EAGVAQSPRYKIIEKRQSVAFWCNPISGHATLYWYQQILGQGPKLLIQFQNNGVVDDSQLPKDRFSAERLKGVDSTLKIQPAKLEDSAVYLCASRTPGQPAYEQYFGPGTRLTVT.

This clonotype was counted ten times or more. The chain links TRBV7-2 to TRBJ1-6; the D gene is possibly TRBD1 (6 bases). The ends were cut back, 5 bases at V and 4 bases at J, with 9 bases in the middle. This CDR3 spans 14 amino acids. CDR1 is SGHTA, CDR2 FQGNSA, per germline. CDR3 sequence: CASSPGQYNSPLHF. CDR3 nucleotides: TGTGCCAGCAGCCCGGGACAATATAATTCACCCCTCCACTTT.

The V call is TRBV29-1, the J call TRBJ2-1; a weak D match, TRBD2 (6 bases). Germline assignment: CDR1 SQVTM and CDR2 ANQGSEA. V was cut by 7 bases and J by 5 bases, with 18 bases left in between. This CDR3 is built from 14 residues. CDR3 sequence: CSGRGTEGNNEQFF. CDR3 coding DNA: TGCAGCGGGCGTGGGACGGAGGGAAACAATGAGCAGTTCTTC.

This chain's CDR3 is CASSLATSGETQYF. The DNA of the CDR3 is TGTGCCAGCAGTTTAGCAACTAGCGGGGAGACCCAGTACTTC. This sequence joins TRBV12-3 or TRBV12-4 and TRBJ2-5; TRBD2 aligns across 9 bases. V lost 0 bases and J lost 5; bases outside the gene matches: 1. The CDR3 consists of 14 residues.

This clonotype came up many times. V is TRBV9 and J is TRBJ1-2; D ambiguous. With 6 bases removed from V and 2 bases from J, the gap between germline ends came to 8 bases. Looked up from germline, CDR1 is SGDLS and CDR2 is YYNGEE. This CDR3 has 12 residues. The CDR3 DNA is TGTGCCAGCACCGACGGCAACTATGGCTACACCTTC. This sequence encodes CASTDGNYGYTF. The whole variable domain, remainder taken from reference TRBV9 and TRBJ1-2, is DSGVTQTPKHLITATGQRVTLRCSPRSGDLSVYWYQQSLDQGLQFLIQYYNGEERAKGNILERFSAQQFPDLHSELNLSSLELGDSALYFCASTDGNYGYTFGSGTRLTVV.

This clonotype was seen at least ten times. The gene calls are TRBV7-2 and TRBJ2-5, with D possibly being TRBD1 (5 bases). The CDR3 is made up of 15 amino acids. The germline V gene encodes CDR1 SGHTA and CDR2 FQGNSA. The V and J ends lost 1 base and 4 bases respectively, with 13 bases between them. The CDR3 spells CASSLEAGLGETQYF. The CDR3 region has the DNA TGTGCCAGCAGCTTAGAGGCAGGGCTAGGAGAGACCCAGTACTTC.

The V call is TRBV9, the J call TRBJ2-2, with D perhaps being TRBD1 or TRBD2 (6 bases each). Trimming pared 4 bases from V and 16 bases from J, leaving 11 bases between. There are 10 residues in the CDR3. The germline V gene has CDR1 SGDLS and CDR2 YYNGEE. CDR3 in amino acids: CASSTEGGFF. The DNA for the CDR3 is TGTGCCAGCAGCACCGAGGGGGGGTTTTTT.

This clonotype was picked up many times. The CDR3 nucleotides are TGTGCCAGCAGCCCCTTTCCACAGGGAGACTATGGCTACACCTTC. Its translation: CASSPFPQGDYGYTF. This chain connects TRBV7-9 to TRBJ1-2; perhaps TRBD1 as D (6 bases). This CDR3 is built from 15 residues. Trimming took 5 bases from V and 3 from J, leaving 16 bases between them. The V gene's germline CDR1 is SEHNR and CDR2 FQNEAQ (reference sequence).

The chain recombines TRBV7-2 with TRBJ2-7; 7 nucleotides line up with TRBD1. Looked up from germline, CDR1 is SGHTA and CDR2 is FQGNSA. J lost 2 bases, V lost 3 bases, and 7 bases had no gene match. The CDR3 is 15 residues long. The CDR3 loop reads CASSFSTGLAYEQYF. The CDR3 bases are TGTGCCAGCAGCTTTTCGACAGGGCTCGCCTACGAGCAGTACTTC.

This clonotype was seen once. The genes are TRBV4-3 and TRBJ1-1; maybe TRBD1 (6 bases). Germline CDR1 LGHNA, CDR2 YSLEER. The CDR3 length is 17 residues. Trimming shortened V by 0 bases and J by 0 bases, and 14 bases separated the two germline ends. CDR3 amino acids: CASSQDRTDSLNTEAFF. CDR3 DNA: TGCGCCAGCAGCCAAGATAGAACGGACAGCTTGAACACTGAAGCTTTCTTT.

This chain uses TRBV14 with TRBJ1-6; D might be TRBD1 (5 bases). Trimming shortened V by 0 bases and J by 8 bases, and 11 bases separated the two germline ends. The CDR3 extends over 15 amino acids. The germline CDR1 and CDR2 sequences are SGHDN and FVKESK. CDR3 sequence reads: CASSQETREYSPLHF. The CDR3 DNA sequence: TGTGCCAGCAGCCAAGAAACCAGGGAGTATTCACCCCTCCACTTT.

This clonotype was found a few times. The V call is TRBV29-1, the J call TRBJ2-7; 11 bases map to TRBD1. The V gene end was trimmed by 5 bases and the J gene end by 5 bases; junction bases not matched to a gene: 11. CDR3 size: 15 residues. The V gene's germline CDR1 is SQVTM and CDR2 ANQGSEA. CDR3 DNA sequence: TGCAGCGTTTTAATCCGGACAGGGGGCAGGGACGAGCAGTACTTC. Translated, it gives CSVLIRTGGRDEQYF.

In its sample, this clonotype was seen a few times. V usage is TRBV2 and J usage is TRBJ1-2; 8 bases match TRBD1. The CDR3 has 13 residues. The ends lost 5 bases at V and 5 bases at J; junction bases unmatched: 4. Per germline, CDR1 SNHLY and CDR2 FYNNEI. The chain's CDR3 is CASSTRGQYGYTF. The DNA of the CDR3 is TGTGCCAGCAGTACCAGGGGGCAATATGGCTACACCTTC.

This clonotype came up many times. The chain joins TRBV5-8 to TRBJ1-1; D uncertain. The CDR3 is 14 residues long. Looked up from germline, CDR1 is SGHTS and CDR2 is YDEGEE. V was trimmed by 5 bases and J by 0 bases, leaving 11 bases between them. CDR3 DNA: TGTGCCAGCAGTGAAGTTCCGATGAACACTGAAGCTTTCTTT. Amino acids: CASSEVPMNTEAFF. Complete variable domain (other parts from reference TRBV5-8 and TRBJ1-1): EAGVTQSPTHLIKTRGQQATLRCSPISGHTSVYWYQQALGLGLQFLLWYDEGEERNRGNFPPRFSGRQFPNYSSELNVNALELEDSALYLCASSEVPMNTEAFFGQGTRLTVV.

This clonotype was detected many times. The chain combines TRBV5-4 with TRBJ1-4; D perhaps matches TRBD1 (6 bases). V gave up 0 bases and J gave up 8 bases, with 11 bases separating them. The germline CDR1 and CDR2 sequences are SGHNT and YYREEE (reference sequence). This CDR3 is built from 14 residues. The CDR3 is CASSLGQAQEKLFF. DNA of the CDR3: TGTGCCAGCAGCTTGGGACAGGCCCAAGAAAAACTGTTTTTT. The whole variable domain, filled in from reference TRBV5-4 and TRBJ1-4, reads ETGVTQSPTHLIKTRGQQVTLRCSSQSGHNTVSWYQQALGQGPQFIFQYYREEENGRGNFPPRFSGLQFPNYSSELNVNALELDDSALYLCASSLGQAQEKLFFGSGTQLSVL.

The rearrangement joins TRBV10-2 to TRBJ1-1; the D is unclear. The CDR3 loop spans 17 amino acids. Germline CDR1 is WSHSY and CDR2 is SAAADI. V was pared by 6 bases and J by 0 bases, with 20 bases between. CDR3 region: CASSQDIWRGMNTEAFF. The CDR3 nucleotides are TGCGCCAGCAGCCAAGATATATGGCGGGGAATGAACACTGAAGCTTTCTTT.

This clonotype was observed many times. The chain couples TRBV7-9 to TRBJ2-2; no firm D call. With 7 bases removed from V and 1 base from J, the gap between germline ends came to 10 bases. Germline CDR1 is SEHNR and CDR2 is FQNEAQ (reference sequence). CDR3 length: 14 amino acids. Here the CDR3 reads CASTKTLNTGELFF. CDR3 in DNA: TGTGCCAGCACCAAGACACTGAACACCGGGGAGCTGTTTTTT.

There are many counts of this clonotype. The chain carries TRBV14 and TRBJ2-5; TRBD1 is a possible D gene (6 bases). The CDR3 totals 15 residues. V was clipped by 2 bases and J by 2 bases, with 12 bases between them. CDR1 and CDR2 (germline): SGHDN, FVKESK. CDR3 amino acids: CASSQRGTLQETQYF. In DNA form, the CDR3 reads TGTGCCAGCAGCCAAAGGGGGACGCTACAAGAGACCCAGTACTTC.

On this clonotype: The junction shows a germline mismatch at one end, possibly a read error. This sequence joins TRBV20-1 and TRBJ2-7, with D possibly matching TRBD2 (5 bases). CDR1 is DFQATT and CDR2 is SNEGSKA in the germline V gene (reference sequence). The CDR3 loop spans 13 amino acids. The CDR3 spells CSASGSNTGELYF. The CDR3, as DNA: TGCAGTGCTAGCGGTTCGAACACCGGGGAGCTGTACTTC.

The chain links TRBV7-8 to TRBJ1-1, with D tentatively TRBD1 (6 bases). V lost 5 bases to trimming and J lost 4 bases, with 17 bases between them. Looked up from germline, CDR1 is SGHVS and CDR2 is FQNEAQ. The CDR3 has 15 amino acids. The CDR3 loop is CASSLRNRAGTEAFF. The CDR3 DNA is TGTGCCAGCAGCCTCCGTAACAGGGCGGGCACTGAAGCTTTCTTT.

CDR3 sequence (DNA): TGTGCCAGCAGCGAGTGGGGGAGGGGGCAAGAGACCCAGTACTTC. Amino acids: CASSEWGRGQETQYF. V gene TRBV9 combines with J gene TRBJ2-5, with a weak D call TRBD2 (7 bases). V dropped 3 bases and J dropped 2 bases, with 14 bases sitting between them. This CDR3 is built from 15 residues. Germline values: CDR1 SGDLS, CDR2 YYNGEE.

This rearrangement joins TRBV20-1 to TRBJ2-6, with D unresolved. CDR3 length: 13 amino acids. CDR1 and CDR2 (germline): DFQATT, SNEGSKA (reference sequence). V shed 0 bases and J shed 6 bases, with 6 bases lying between them. The CDR3 here is CSARDPVANVLTF. CDR3 nucleotides: TGCAGTGCTAGAGATCCGGTGGCCAACGTCCTGACTTTC.

This clonotype was counted only a few times. The rearrangement links TRBV20-1 to TRBJ1-4, with 8 bases that match TRBD1. Germline V CDR1 and CDR2: DFQATT, SNEGSKA (reference sequence). The CDR3 sequence is 15 residues long. The trim removed 6 bases at V and 6 bases at J, leaving 12 bases unmatched. The CDR3 reads CSAPTRDRIDEKLFF. The CDR3 bases are TGCAGTGCACCTACCCGGGACAGGATAGATGAAAAACTGTTTTTT.

This clonotype appeared a few times. The rearrangement links TRBV6-5 to TRBJ2-5; TRBD1 agrees at 12 bases. The CDR3 is made up of 16 amino acids. The germline V gene has CDR1 MNHEY and CDR2 SVGAGI. The trim removed 6 bases at V and 1 base at J, leaving 6 bases unmatched. The CDR3 DNA follows: TGTGCCAGCAGCGGGACAGGGGGCGGCCTCCAAGAGACCCAGTACTTC. Translated, it gives CASSGTGGGLQETQYF.